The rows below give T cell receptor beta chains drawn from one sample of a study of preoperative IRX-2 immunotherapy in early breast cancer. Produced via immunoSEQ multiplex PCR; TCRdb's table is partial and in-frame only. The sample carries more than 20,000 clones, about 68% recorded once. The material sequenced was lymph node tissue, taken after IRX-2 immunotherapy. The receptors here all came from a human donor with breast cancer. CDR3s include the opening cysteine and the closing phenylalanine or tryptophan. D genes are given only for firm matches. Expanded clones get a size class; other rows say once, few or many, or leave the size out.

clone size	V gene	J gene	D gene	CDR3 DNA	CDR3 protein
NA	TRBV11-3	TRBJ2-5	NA	TGTGCCAGCAGCTCCCAAGTAGGGGTCCAAGAGACCCAGTACTTC	CASSSQVGVQETQYF
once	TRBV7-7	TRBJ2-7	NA	TGTGCCAGCAGCCCCGGAACTCACAGCTCCTACGAGCAGTACTTC	CASSPGTHSSYEQYF
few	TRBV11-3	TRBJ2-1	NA	TGTGCCAGCAGACAGGAGGGGACCTACAATGAGCAGTTCTTC	CASRQEGTYNEQFF
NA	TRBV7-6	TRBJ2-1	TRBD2	TGTGCCAGCAGCCCTTTAGCGGGATACAATGAGCAGTTCTTC	CASSPLAGYNEQFF
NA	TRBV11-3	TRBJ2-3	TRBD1	TGTGCCAGCAGCTTAAGGGACAGGGGGCGGCGGTTCACAGATACGCAGTATTTT	CASSLRDRGRRFTDTQYF
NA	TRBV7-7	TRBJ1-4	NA	TGTGCCAGCAGCCCGACAGGTTGGAACGAAAAACTGTTTTTT	CASSPTGWNEKLFF
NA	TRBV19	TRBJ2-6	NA	TGTGCCAGTAGTCCGAGCTCTGGGGCCAACGTCCTGACTTTC	CASSPSSGANVLTF
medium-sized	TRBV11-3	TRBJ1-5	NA	TGTGCCAGCAGCTTTGTGACGGGCAATCAGCCCCAGCATTTT	CASSFVTGNQPQHF
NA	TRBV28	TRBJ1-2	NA	TGTGCCTCCCGGTCCGGGGTACGTGGCTACACCTTC	CASRSGVRGYTF
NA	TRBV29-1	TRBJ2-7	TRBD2	TGCAGCGTTGTAGCGGGAGTCCCTACGGGCGAGCAGTACTTC	CSVVAGVPTGEQYF
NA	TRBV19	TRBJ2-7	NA	TGTGCCAGTAGCGCCGGGATGGTAGTCTACGAGCAGTACTTC	CASSAGMVVYEQYF
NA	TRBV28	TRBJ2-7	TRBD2	TGTGCTAGCAGTTTTAGTCCTAGCGGGACTCTAAGTGGGCAGTACTTC	CASSFSPSGTLSGQYF
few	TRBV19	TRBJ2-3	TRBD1	TGTGCCAGTAGTCCTGATCCAGGGGGCGCCGGAGATACGCAGTATTTT	CASSPDPGGAGDTQYF
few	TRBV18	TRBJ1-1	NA	TGTGCCAGCTCACCCGTGGGGGGTATGAACACTGAAGCTTTCTTT	CASSPVGGMNTEAFF
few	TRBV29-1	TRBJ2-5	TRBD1	TGCAGCGTTGAAGCACAGGGGTTTGGAGAGACCCAATACTTC	CSVEAQGFGETQYF
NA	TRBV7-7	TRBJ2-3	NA	TGTGCCAGCAGCTTAGTAGGGGGAGGGGCAGATACGCAGTATTTT	CASSLVGGGADTQYF
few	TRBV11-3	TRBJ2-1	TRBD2	TGTGCCAGCAGCTTAGATCCCCAGGCAGCGGGAGCTTTTAATGAGCAGTTCTTC	CASSLDPQAAGAFNEQFF
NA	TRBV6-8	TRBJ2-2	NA	TGTGCCAGCAGTTACATGAGGATTTTTACCGGGGAGCTGTTTTTT	CASSYMRIFTGELFF
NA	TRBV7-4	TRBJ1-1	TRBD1	TGTGCCAGCAGCCTTGGGGACAGGGAGAGGACTGAAGCTTTCTTT	CASSLGDRERTEAFF
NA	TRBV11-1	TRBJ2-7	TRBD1	TGTGCCAGCAGCTCCACAGGGGTGGACTACGAGCAGTACTTC	CASSSTGVDYEQYF
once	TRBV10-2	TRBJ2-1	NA	TGCGCCAGCAACCGCGGGAACTCCTACAATGAGCAGTTCTTC	CASNRGNSYNEQFF
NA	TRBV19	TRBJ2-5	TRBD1	TGTGCCAGTAGTCAAAAAACAGGGGCAGAGACCCAGTACTTC	CASSQKTGAETQYF
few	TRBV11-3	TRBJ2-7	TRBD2	TGTGCCAGCAGCCCCGGACTAGCGGGAGTAAGCGAGCAGTACTTC	CASSPGLAGVSEQYF
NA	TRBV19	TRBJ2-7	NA	TGTGCCAGTAGGGACAGCCGTCTTGAGCATTACTTC	CASRDSRLEHYF
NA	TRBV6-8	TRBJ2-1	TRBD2	TGTGCCGTTAAAGGACTAGCGGGAGAAGAGGTTAATGAGCAGTTCTTC	CAVKGLAGEEVNEQFF
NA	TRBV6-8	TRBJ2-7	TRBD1	TGTGCCAGCAGCTACCTCGGACAGGGCTACGAGCAGTACTTC	CASSYLGQGYEQYF